Listed below are T cell receptor beta chains from one sample, sequenced in a study of CD8 T cells in Susac syndrome. TCRdb re-called the immunoSEQ multiplex PCR reads through MiXCR, storing one row per CDR3 protein. This table has approximately 230,000 distinct CDR3 sequences, over 85% appearing once. Sequencing was done on a sample of CD4+ T cells from PBMCs. The receptor source for this set is a human donor with multiple sclerosis. Both conserved end residues are part of each CDR3. The D gene is left open where the match is weak. Size is stated for part of the rows, as once, few or many counts, or as a class when the clone is expanded.

TGCAGTGCTAGGCCCCTCCGACAGGAAGAGACCCAGTACTTC	CSARPLRQEETQYF	TRBV20-1	-	14	-	TRBJ2-5
TGCGCCAGCAGCTTGGCCATCGGGGGACAGCCTTCCTATAATTCACCCCTCCACTTT	CASSLAIGGQPSYNSPLHF	TRBV5-1	-	19	TRBD1	TRBJ1-6
TGTGCCAGCGCTCGTAGCACAGATACGCAGTATTTT	CASARSTDTQYF	TRBV18	-	12	-	TRBJ2-3
TGTGCCAGCAGCTTAACCCGGGACATCGGAACCCATGAAAAACTGTTTTTT	CASSLTRDIGTHEKLFF	TRBV7-9	-	17	-	TRBJ1-4
TGCAGCGTCCTCACGAGGGGAAATGAGCAGTTCTTC	CSVLTRGNEQFF	TRBV29-1	-	12	-	TRBJ2-1
TGTGCCAGCCGAAAAGGGCGATCTAGACCCAATGAGCAGTTCTTC	CASRKGRSRPNEQFF	TRBV19	-	15	-	TRBJ2-1
TGTGCCAGCAGCCAAGGGCTAGGGGCTGAAGCTTTCTTT	CASSQGLGAEAFF	TRBV4-2	-	13	-	TRBJ1-1
TGTGCCACCAGCAGAACAAGCGCGGCAGGCACAGATACGCAGTATTTT	CATSRTSAAGTDTQYF	TRBV15	once	16	-	TRBJ2-3
TGTGCCAGTAGCCAGGCTAGCAATCAGCCCCAGCATTTT	CASSQASNQPQHF	TRBV19	few	13	-	TRBJ1-5
TGTGCCAGCAGCTCCGGGGTAGCTGATACGCAGTATTTT	CASSSGVADTQYF	TRBV9	-	13	-	TRBJ2-3
TGCGCCAGCAGCAGGCTTGCACTGGGGGGACCCCCCTCCGAGCAGTACTTC	CASSRLALGGPPSEQYF	TRBV5-1	-	17	-	TRBJ2-7
TGTGCCAGCAGCTTTCTTCCGGGACAGGGATACGAGCAGTACTTC	CASSFLPGQGYEQYF	TRBV7-9	-	15	TRBD1	TRBJ2-7
TGTGCCAGCAGTTGGACAGGGGAGACCCAGTACTTC	CASSWTGETQYF	TRBV5-6	-	12	TRBD1	TRBJ2-5
TGTGCCAGCAGCGTAGAACTAAACACAGATACGCAGTATTTT	CASSVELNTDTQYF	TRBV9	-	14	-	TRBJ2-3
TGTGCCAGCCAAGTTACGCACGGGCCGGGCGGCACCGGGGAGCTGTTTTTT	CASQVTHGPGGTGELFF	TRBV28	-	17	-	TRBJ2-2